This T cell receptor beta chain stems from a study of shared clonotypes between healthy human individuals. Overall study results and limits: Even with large depth, rarefaction showed that sorted-subset sequencing was incomplete. Memory subsets generally showed lower estimated richness than naive subsets.

Each sorted subset replicate got 200 ng genomic DNA, 25,000 to 30,000 genomes. Methods used by the authors: There were no quality scores in the junction-only immunoSEQ sequences, so filtering differed. Clones were sequenced by immunoSEQ multiplex PCR, and TCRdb holds only the in-frame ones, with some missing. For V, J and clone size, that table is used; D and trimming come from the DNA. The sample has fewer than 850,000 clones, around 96% seen once. With regard to this clone: What it binds is unknown.

The naive CD8 fraction comprised CD45RO-negative cells positively selected for CCR7 and excluded terminally differentiated effector memory CD45RA+ cells. V lost 4 bases and J lost 1, with 12 bases in between. The germline gives CDR1 SGHNT, CDR2 YYREEE (reference sequence). The CDR3 sequence is 14 residues long. This receptor was obtained from a man aged 30-40 years in good health. This rearrangement joins TRBV5-4 to TRBJ2-7; possibly TRBD2 for D (5 bases). The specimen sequenced was naive CD8+ T cells sorted from blood. The CDR3 bases are TGTGCCAGCAGCCCGATAGCGAGTTCCTACGAGCAGTACTTC. Residues: CASSPIASSYEQYF.